What follows describes a single T cell receptor (beta chain). This entry belongs to a study of cytomegalovirus exposure and HLA in healthy donors. Germline V gene sequence: CDR1 LNHDA, CDR2 SQIVND (reference sequence). The CDR3 is 15 amino acids. Trimming cost V 6 bases and J 5 bases; bases outside gene matches: 13. PCR used 60 Vbeta primers and 13 Jbeta primers. Clones were read by immunoSEQ multiplex PCR, and TCRdb kept only the in-frame ones, dropping some. Of over 150,000 clones listed, 55% to 80% are singletons. V usage is TRBV19 and J usage is TRBJ2-7, with TRBD2 matching over 7 bases. Sequencing used PBMCs. This TCR came from a young woman in good health and CMV-seropositive. CDR3 sequence (DNA): TGTGCCAGTAGCCCCTGGGAGGGGTCCAGCGACGAGCAGTACTTC. Translation: CASSPWEGSSDEQYF.